One and the same sample provided the 26 T cell receptor beta chains below, sequenced in a study of siplizumab effects on memory and regulatory T cells. This table comes from immunoSEQ multiplex PCR, and its TCRdb copy is limited to in-frame clones, with some not included. The table has around 95,000 clones, about 94% seen once. Specimen: non-Treg CD4+ T cells sorted from blood. The receptor source for this set is a human donor in good health.

The chain couples TRBV11-2 to TRBJ2-1; no clear D. The CDR3 sequence is 17 residues long. V lost 0 bases and J 0 bases, leaving 12 bases between the germline ends. The germline V gene has CDR1 SGHAT and CDR2 FQNNGV. The CDR3 coding sequence is TGTGCCAGCAGCTTAGACAGACCGTCCTACTCCTACAATGAGCAGTTCTTC. This gives the protein CASSLDRPSYSYNEQFF.

V is TRBV6-1 and J is TRBJ2-1, with D possibly being TRBD2 (5 bases). The CDR3 length is 16 residues. V lost 3 bases and J 7 bases, leaving 19 bases between the germline ends. Germline V gives CDR1 MNHNS, CDR2 SASEGT. CDR3 coding DNA: TGTGCCAGCAGTGAGAGGGTTGGACCAGCAAGAAATGAGCAGTTCTTC. Encoded protein: CASSERVGPARNEQFF.

The sample holds one count of this clone. The V call is TRBV13, the J call TRBJ2-7; D perhaps matches TRBD1 (5 bases). Trimming removed 5 bases at V and 2 bases at J, with 19 bases between. CDR3 length: 16 residues. The germline V gene has CDR1 PRHDT and CDR2 FYEKMQ (reference sequence). The CDR3 DNA sequence: TGTGCCAGCAGCCCCCCCGGCCAGGGCAACCCCTACGAGCAGTACTTC. Translation: CASSPPGQGNPYEQYF.

The J gene is TRBJ1-3, the V gene TRBV6-1; the match to TRBD1 covers 7 bases. Trimming cost V 5 bases and J 0 bases; bases outside gene matches: 4. Germline V gives CDR1 MNHNS, CDR2 SASEGT. The CDR3 totals 15 residues. CDR3 sequence reads: CASSRTGDSGNTIYF. The CDR3 DNA follows: TGTGCCAGCAGTCGGACAGGAGACTCTGGAAACACCATATATTTT.

The chain combines TRBV29-1 with TRBJ1-5, with D maybe TRBD1 (5 bases). This CDR3 is 13 amino acids long. Germline V CDR1 and CDR2: SQVTM, ANQGSEA. V was cut by 7 bases and J by 4 bases, with 14 bases left in between. The CDR3 protein is CSATRGGNQPQHF. CDR3 bases: TGCAGCGCCACACGGGGGGGAAATCAGCCCCAGCATTTT.

The rearrangement uses TRBV7-9 and TRBJ2-1, with 8 bases fitting TRBD2. CDR1 is SEHNR and CDR2 is FQNEAQ in the germline V gene (reference sequence). The CDR3 sequence is 16 residues long. After removal of 5 bases from V and 0 bases from J, the junction contained 6 bases not matched to a gene. CDR3 in DNA: TGTGCCAGCAGCAGTAGCGGGAAGAGCTCCTACAATGAGCAGTTCTTC. The encoded protein is CASSSSGKSSYNEQFF. The full variable domain, rest sourced from reference TRBV7-9 and TRBJ2-1, is DTGVSQNPRHKITKRGQNVTFRCDPISEHNRLYWYRQTLGQGPEFLTYFQNEAQLEKSRLLSDRFSAERPKGSFSTLEIQRTEQGDSAMYLCASSSSGKSSYNEQFFGPGTRLTVL.

The chain carries TRBV6-5 and TRBJ2-2, with 7 bases fitting TRBD1. V shed 2 bases and J 9 bases; nucleotides not matched to a gene: 9. Germline CDR1 and CDR2: MNHEY and SVGAGI. The CDR3 is 15 amino acids. For the CDR3, the DNA is TGTGCCAGCAGTTACCTGAGACAGGGCGAAAGGGAGCTGTTTTTT. This translates into CASSYLRQGERELFF.

The chain recombines TRBV5-4 with TRBJ1-2; D gene ambiguous. CDR3 size: 13 residues. Trimming removed 1 base from V and 3 bases from J, with 7 bases in between. Germline CDR1 is SGHNT and CDR2 is YYREEE (reference sequence). CDR3: CASSLPGDYGYTF. The CDR3 DNA follows: TGTGCCAGCAGCTTGCCGGGAGACTATGGCTACACCTTC.

J is TRBJ2-7 and V is TRBV19; D gene unclear. This CDR3 comprises 15 residues. V was trimmed by 4 bases and J by 4 bases, leaving 17 bases between them. Per germline, CDR1 LNHDA and CDR2 SQIVND (reference sequence). CDR3 region: CASSKDNSFLYEQYF. The CDR3 DNA is TGTGCCAGTAGTAAAGACAATAGTTTCCTTTACGAGCAGTACTTC.

DNA for the CDR3: TGCGCCAGCAGCAGGACTAGCGGGATCGACAATGAGCAGTTCTTC. Translation: CASSRTSGIDNEQFF. This chain connects TRBV5-1 to TRBJ2-1, with 12 bases lining up with TRBD2. Germline loops: CDR1 SGHRS, CDR2 YFSETQ. This CDR3 spans 15 amino acids. The junction had 4 bases not matched to a gene; V was cut back by 4 bases and J by 5 bases.

This sequence joins TRBV11-2 and TRBJ2-1; TRBD2 agrees at 11 bases. Trimming cost V 3 bases and J 8 bases; bases outside gene matches: 9. CDR1 is SGHAT and CDR2 is FQNNGV in the germline V gene. The CDR3 runs to 16 residues. DNA for the CDR3: TGTGCCAGCAGCTTCCGAACTAGCGGGAGAGGGCATGAGCAGTTCTTC. Its translation: CASSFRTSGRGHEQFF.

The rearrangement joins TRBV5-1 to TRBJ2-6; 11 bases match TRBD1. This CDR3 has 17 residues. Germline CDR1 SGHRS, CDR2 YFSETQ. V shed 2 bases and J 3 bases; nucleotides not matched to a gene: 4. The CDR3 nucleotides are TGCGCCAGCAGCTTCGGACAGGGGGCTGGTGGGGCCAACGTCCTGACTTTC. It translates to CASSFGQGAGGANVLTF.

The chain recombines TRBV10-3 with TRBJ2-5, with D possibly matching TRBD2 (6 bases). Germline CDR1 and CDR2: ENHRY and SYGVKD. The CDR3 has 13 residues. Trimming left V 4 bases short and J 2 bases short, with 8 bases between. The CDR3 DNA reads TGTGCCATCAGTGCGGGAGTTCAAGAGACCCAGTACTTC. Its translation: CAISAGVQETQYF.

This clone was counted a single time. The J gene is TRBJ1-1, the V gene TRBV10-2; 7 nucleotides line up with TRBD1. The germline V gene has CDR1 WSHSY and CDR2 SAAADI. CDR3 length equals 15 residues. The V gene end was trimmed by 3 bases and the J gene end by 3 bases; junction bases not matched to a gene: 7. CDR3 coding DNA: TGCGCCAGCAGTGATCGACAGGGCCGTGACACTGAAGCTTTCTTT. The encoded protein is CASSDRQGRDTEAFF.

This sequence joins TRBV19 and TRBJ2-6, with D perhaps TRBD1 or TRBD2 (5 bases each). The CDR3 is 16 amino acids. Between the trimmed V and J ends, which lost 4 bases and 0 bases, there was a span of 10 bases. CDR1 is LNHDA, CDR2 SQIVND, per germline (reference sequence). The CDR3 sequence: CASSRGRDSGANVLTF. The CDR3 DNA reads as TGTGCCAGTAGTAGGGGACGGGACTCTGGGGCCAACGTCCTGACTTTC.

The gene calls are TRBV7-9 and TRBJ2-3; TRBD2 agrees at 7 bases. This CDR3 spans 15 amino acids. Germline trimming cut 3 bases from V and 2 bases from J; bases unmatched to any gene: 5. Germline CDR1 reads SEHNR; CDR2 reads FQNEAQ (reference sequence). The CDR3 protein is CASSFGGSSTDTQYF. The CDR3 DNA is TGTGCCAGCAGCTTTGGCGGGAGTTCCACAGATACGCAGTATTTT. Full variable domain (outside the CDR3, taken from reference TRBV7-9 and TRBJ2-3): DTGVSQNPRHKITKRGQNVTFRCDPISEHNRLYWYRQTLGQGPEFLTYFQNEAQLEKSRLLSDRFSAERPKGSFSTLEIQRTEQGDSAMYLCASSFGGSSTDTQYFGPGTRLTVL.

On this clone: One end of the junction varies from germline; a read error may be responsible. This rearrangement joins TRBV7-3 to TRBJ1-1; D unclear. The CDR3 totals 13 residues. CDR1 is SGHTA, CDR2 FQGTGA, per germline. CDR3 protein: CANSGAMNTEAFF. The CDR3 DNA is TGTGCCAACAGCGGCGCGATGAACACTGAAGCTTTCTTT.

The chain combines TRBV19 with TRBJ2-1; possibly TRBD1 for D (6 bases). In germline, CDR1 is LNHDA, CDR2 SQIVND (reference sequence). Trimming stripped 6 bases from V and 12 bases from J, with 21 bases between. CDR3 length equals 14 residues. CDR3 protein: CASSSGTISPWQFF. The CDR3 region has the DNA TGTGCCAGTAGCTCCGGGACAATCTCTCCCTGGCAGTTCTTC.

This chain joins TRBV5-1 and TRBJ1-6, with D tentatively TRBD1 (5 bases). Germline assignment: CDR1 SGHRS and CDR2 YFSETQ. V dropped 0 bases and J dropped 7 bases, with 14 bases sitting between them. CDR3 length: 16 residues. The CDR3 spells CASSLVVGARNSPLHF. In DNA form, the CDR3 reads TGCGCCAGCAGCTTGGTTGTTGGGGCAAGGAATTCACCCCTCCACTTT. Together with reference TRBV5-1 and TRBJ1-6, the CDR3 gives the full variable domain: KAGVTQTPRYLIKTRGQQVTLSCSPISGHRSVSWYQQTPGQGLQFLFEYFSETQRNKGNFPGRFSGRQFSNSRSEMNVSTLELGDSALYLCASSLVVGARNSPLHFGNGTRLTVT.

The chain carries TRBV7-2 and TRBJ2-7, with D unclear. The CDR3 is 14 amino acids. Deletions cut 4 bases from V and 0 bases from J, with 10 bases between. CDR1 is SGHTA and CDR2 is FQGNSA in the germline V gene. The CDR3 region is CASSYPYSSYEQYF. The CDR3 DNA reads TGTGCCAGCAGCTATCCGTACAGCTCCTACGAGCAGTACTTC.

This chain links TRBV13 with TRBJ2-7, with D maybe TRBD2 (6 bases). The CDR3 is made up of 15 amino acids. Trimming pared 4 bases from V and 0 bases from J, leaving 13 bases between. Germline CDR1 is PRHDT and CDR2 is FYEKMQ (reference sequence). The DNA of the CDR3 is TGTGCCAGCAGCTACCGGGACGGGAGCTCCTACGAGCAGTACTTC. This translates into CASSYRDGSSYEQYF.

The CDR3 region has the DNA TGTGCCAGCAGCCAAGAGGAGGGGCGGGAGGCCACAGATACGCAGTATTTT. Translation: CASSQEEGREATDTQYF. The rearrangement joins TRBV14 to TRBJ2-3; 8 bases map to TRBD2. CDR3 length: 17 residues. Germline CDR1 SGHDN, CDR2 FVKESK. Trimming at V came to 0 bases and at J to 2 bases, leaving 7 bases not matched to a gene.

J is TRBJ2-7 and V is TRBV2, with D uncertain. The ends were cut back, 10 bases at V and 5 bases at J, with 15 bases in the middle. The V gene's germline CDR1 is SNHLY and CDR2 FYNNEI. The CDR3 is made up of 12 amino acids. This CDR3 reads CATAAGGNEQYF. The CDR3 DNA is TGTGCCACCGCGGCTGGCGGCAACGAGCAGTACTTC.

This chain links TRBV9 with TRBJ2-5; D is ambiguous. V lost 2 bases, J lost 2 bases, and 16 bases lay in between. The germline CDR1 and CDR2 sequences are SGDLS and YYNGEE. This CDR3 spans 16 amino acids. CDR3 DNA sequence: TGTGCCAGCAGCGTCACCCCACGAGGTCCACAAGAGACCCAGTACTTC. Translating gives CASSVTPRGPQETQYF. The complete variable domain, with remaining parts taken from reference TRBV9 and TRBJ2-5, reads DSGVTQTPKHLITATGQRVTLRCSPRSGDLSVYWYQQSLDQGLQFLIQYYNGEERAKGNILERFSAQQFPDLHSELNLSSLELGDSALYFCASSVTPRGPQETQYFGPGTRLLVL.

J is TRBJ1-4 and V is TRBV11-3; 11 bases map to TRBD1. CDR1 is SGHNT, CDR2 YENEEA, per germline. CDR3 length equals 17 residues. Trimming at V came to 5 bases and at J to 3 bases, leaving 8 bases not matched to a gene. CDR3 residues: CASSTRTGGRSNEKLFF. The CDR3 region has the DNA TGTGCCAGCAGCACCCGGACAGGGGGCAGGTCTAATGAAAAACTGTTTTTT.

This sequence joins TRBV19 and TRBJ2-1; 9 positions agree with TRBD2. Germline-derived CDR1 and CDR2 are LNHDA and SQIVND (reference sequence). J lost 6 bases, V lost 5 bases, and 8 bases had no gene match. The CDR3 is 15 residues long. CDR3 bases: TGTGCCAGTAGTTTTCGCGCTAGCGGGATCAATGAGCAGTTCTTC. Translation: CASSFRASGINEQFF.